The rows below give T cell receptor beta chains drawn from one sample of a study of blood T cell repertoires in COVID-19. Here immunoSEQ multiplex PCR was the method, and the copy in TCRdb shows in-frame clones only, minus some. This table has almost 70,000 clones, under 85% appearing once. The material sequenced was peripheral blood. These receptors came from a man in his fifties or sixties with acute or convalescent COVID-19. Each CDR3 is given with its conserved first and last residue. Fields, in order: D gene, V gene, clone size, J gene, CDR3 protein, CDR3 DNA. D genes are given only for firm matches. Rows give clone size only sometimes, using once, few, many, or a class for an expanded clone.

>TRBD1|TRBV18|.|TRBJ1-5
CASSPLPPGTAFNSNQPQHF
TGTGCCAGCTCACCCCTACCTCCCGGGACAGCGTTTAATAGCAATCAGCCCCAGCATTTT
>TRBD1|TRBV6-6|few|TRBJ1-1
CASSVGQGRTEAFF
TGTGCCAGCAGTGTGGGACAGGGAAGAACTGAAGCTTTCTTT
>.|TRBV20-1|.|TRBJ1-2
CSASGVVGRVGGYTF
TGCAGTGCTAGTGGGGTCGTTGGCAGGGTAGGGGGCTACACCTTC
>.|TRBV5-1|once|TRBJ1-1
CASSLQTGLNTEAFF
TGCGCCAGCAGCCTTCAGACAGGATTGAACACTGAAGCTTTCTTT
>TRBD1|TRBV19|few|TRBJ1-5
CASSIGTGGYQPQHF
TGTGCCAGTAGTATAGGGACAGGAGGTTATCAGCCCCAGCATTTT
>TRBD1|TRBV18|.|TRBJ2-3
CASSRYGQANTDTQYF
TGTGCCAGCTCACGTTATGGACAGGCAAATACAGATACGCAGTATTTT
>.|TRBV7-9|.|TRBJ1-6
CASSSSTGQDSPLHF
TGTGCCAGCAGCTCCTCGACAGGCCAAGATTCACCCCTCCACTTT
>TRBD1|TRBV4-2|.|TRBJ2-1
CASSQSQDRDNEQFF
TGTGCCAGCAGCCAATCCCAGGACAGGGATAATGAGCAGTTCTTC
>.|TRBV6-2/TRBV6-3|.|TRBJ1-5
CASSYYGGNQPQHF
TGTGCCAGCAGTTATTACGGGGGTAATCAGCCCCAGCATTTT
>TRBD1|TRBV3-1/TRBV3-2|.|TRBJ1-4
CASSLNPGQNNEKLFF
TGTGCCAGCAGCCTTAACCCGGGACAGAATAATGAAAAACTGTTTTTT
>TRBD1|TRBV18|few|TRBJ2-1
CASSPRRSQGFAKHNEQFF
TGTGCCAGCTCACCACGGCGATCACAGGGGTTCGCCAAACACAATGAGCAGTTCTTC
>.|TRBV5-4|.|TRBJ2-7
CASSLAQASSYEQYF
TGTGCCAGCAGCTTGGCGCAGGCGAGCTCCTACGAGCAGTACTTC
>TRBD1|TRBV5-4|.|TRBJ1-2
CASSWDRGSYGYTF
TGTGCCAGCAGCTGGGACAGGGGTTCCTATGGCTACACCTTC
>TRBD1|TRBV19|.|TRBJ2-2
CASQTDRGNTGELFF
TGTGCCTCACAAACCGACAGGGGCAACACCGGGGAGCTGTTTTTT
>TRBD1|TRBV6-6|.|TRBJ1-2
CASSQGGGGNYGYTF
TGTGCCAGCAGCCAGGGGGGAGGTGGCAACTATGGCTACACCTTC
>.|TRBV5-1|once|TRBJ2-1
CASSLGDSYNEQFF
TGCGCCAGCAGCTTGGGAGACTCCTACAATGAGCAGTTCTTC
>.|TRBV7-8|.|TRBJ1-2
CASSLGLLNYGYTF
TGTGCCAGCAGCTTAGGACTTCTTAACTATGGCTACACCTTC
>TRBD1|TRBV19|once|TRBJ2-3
CASQNGGRGIDTQYF
TGTGCCAGTCAAAACGGTGGCAGGGGGATCGATACGCAGTATTTT
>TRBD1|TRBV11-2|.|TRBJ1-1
CASSLGGRRGPEAFF
TGTGCCAGCAGCTTAGGGGGACGCAGGGGGCCTGAAGCTTTCTTT
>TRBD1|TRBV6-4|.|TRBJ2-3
CASSDSTGADTQYF
TGTGCCAGCAGTGACTCGACAGGGGCAGATACGCAGTATTTT
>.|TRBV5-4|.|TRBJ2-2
CASSLDSTGELFF
TGTGCCAGCAGCTTGGACAGCACCGGGGAGCTGTTTTTT
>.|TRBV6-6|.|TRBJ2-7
CASSPEGQRADYEQYF
TGTGCCAGCAGTCCGGAGGGACAGAGAGCAGATTACGAGCAGTACTTC
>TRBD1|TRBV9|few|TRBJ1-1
CASSTRQGTNTEAFF
TGTGCCAGCAGCACCCGACAGGGAACGAACACTGAAGCTTTCTTT
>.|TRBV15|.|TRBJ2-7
CATSRDSRGNEQYF
TGTGCCACCAGCAGAGATTCAAGGGGGAACGAGCAGTACTTC
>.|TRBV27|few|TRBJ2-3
CASSSNQGRLTVGTDTQYF
TGTGCCAGCAGCTCAAACCAGGGGCGGTTGACGGTAGGCACAGATACGCAGTATTTT
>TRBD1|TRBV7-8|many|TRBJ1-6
CASSGGQGNSPLHF
TGTGCCAGCAGCGGGGGACAGGGTAATTCACCCCTCCACTTT
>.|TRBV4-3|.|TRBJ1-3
CASSQVNLGGSGNTIYF
TGCGCCAGCAGCCAGGTTAATCTAGGAGGCTCTGGAAACACCATATATTTT
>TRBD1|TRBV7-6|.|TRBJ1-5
CASSNGTGGPRQPQHF
TGTGCCAGCAGCAATGGGACAGGGGGACCTCGGCAGCCCCAGCATTTT
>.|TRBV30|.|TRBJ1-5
CAWSTQPNSNQPQHF
TGTGCCTGGAGTACACAGCCAAATAGCAATCAGCCCCAGCATTTT
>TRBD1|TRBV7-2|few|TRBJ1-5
CASSPHYLTGVVNQPQHF
TGTGCCAGCAGCCCACACTACCTCACAGGGGTCGTCAATCAGCCCCAGCATTTT
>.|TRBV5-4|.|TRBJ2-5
CASSPVTDQETQYF
TGTGCCAGCAGCCCGGTGACAGACCAAGAGACCCAGTACTTC
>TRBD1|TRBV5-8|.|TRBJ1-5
CASSLRTGDQPQHF
TGTGCCAGCAGCTTGAGGACAGGGGATCAGCCCCAGCATTTT